This T cell receptor beta chain emerged from a study of T-cell memory formation after mild COVID-19. TCRalpha and TCRbeta libraries used 5'RACE with constant-segment primers and UMIs. Each CDR3 protein is one row after TCRdb ran MiXCR on the 5' RACE reads. The table records nearly 110,000 distinct CDR3 sequences, roughly an eighth of them present only once. Study observations and caveats: Clones which contracted sat mainly in CM and EM if CD4+, and in EMRA if CD8+. Among clones peaking at day 37 in the second wave, SARS-CoV-2 specificity remained unconfirmed.

This CDR3 comprises 17 residues. The germline gives CDR1 SGHAT, CDR2 FQDESV (reference sequence). Trimming stripped 1 base from V and 7 bases from J, with 20 bases between. This clonotype occurred a few times. Its antigen is not known. J is TRBJ2-4 and V is TRBV11-1; weak D call: TRBD1 (5 bases). Source material: PBMCs or a T cell subset sorted from them (not recorded which). The clonotype originates from an adult woman who had mild COVID-19 (a few samples of this study predate the infection). Cell type and time point are not known. CDR3 coding DNA: TGTGCCAGCAGCTTAGAGGCAGGGCGAGCCGGTAGGAACATTCAGTACTTC. This translates into CASSLEAGRAGRNIQYF.